The following is a T cell receptor (beta chain) sequence with its context. This record belongs to a study of blood T cell repertoires in COVID-19. For the study at large: Sources were T cells, B-cell-depleted T cells, or PBMCs; the material itself was cDNA or gDNA.

Assay used: immunoSEQ multiplex PCR; TCRdb lists only in-frame clones, some missing. The sample has under 150,000 clones; 75% to 90% are singletons. CDR3 length: 16 amino acids. Trimming removed 5 bases from V and 3 bases from J, with 20 bases in between. Germline V gene data show CDR1 as SGHVS and CDR2 as FNYEAQ. Specimen: peripheral blood. This receptor was identified in a woman between 45 and 60 years old with acute or convalescent COVID-19. The genes are TRBV7-6 and TRBJ2-7; D perhaps matches TRBD2 (6 bases). CDR3 bases: TGTGCCAGCAGCCAGGAGGCGAAAGCGGGTTACTACGAGCAGTACTTC. This translates into CASSQEAKAGYYEQYF.